These 29 T cell receptor beta chains share one sample of origin, sequenced in a study of blood T cell repertoires in COVID-19. Repertoires were generated with immunoSEQ multiplex PCR, while TCRdb's copy carries only in-frame clones and drops some. The data contain nearly 30,000 clones, approximately 80% of them seen just once; the ten biggest clones take up about 49%. The sample taken for sequencing was peripheral blood. These receptors all come from a woman between 65 and 79 years old with acute or convalescent COVID-19.

The rearrangement links TRBV28 to TRBJ2-7; a possible D gene is TRBD2 (6 bases). V shed 5 bases and J shed 4 bases, with 15 bases lying between them. There are 14 residues in the CDR3. Germline V gene lookup returns CDR1 MDHEN and CDR2 SYDVKM. The CDR3 here is CASSTPNSGYEQYF. As DNA, the CDR3 is TGTGCCAGCAGTACCCCCAATAGCGGTTACGAGCAGTACTTC.

V and J are TRBV19 and TRBJ2-2, with TRBD2 matching over 8 bases. The CDR3 totals 18 residues. The germline V gene has CDR1 LNHDA and CDR2 SQIVND (reference sequence). Trimming removed 0 bases from V and 1 base from J; junction bases left unmatched: 7. The CDR3 DNA sequence: TGTGCCAGTAGTATAGAGGGTCGCGGGGGGATGAACACCGGGGAGCTGTTTTTT. Protein product: CASSIEGRGGMNTGELFF.

The J gene is TRBJ1-1, the V gene TRBV12-3 or TRBV12-4; D perhaps matches TRBD1 (5 bases). Trimming left V 6 bases short and J 11 bases short, with 16 bases between. The CDR3 is 12 amino acids. The CDR3 sequence: CASSTPGNSAFF. CDR3 DNA: TGTGCCAGCAGCACCCCAGGGAATTCGGCTTTCTTT.

There are a few counts of this clone. V and J are TRBV4-1 and TRBJ2-4; 12 bases map to TRBD2. The CDR3 loop spans 17 amino acids. The germline gives CDR1 MGHRA, CDR2 YSYEKL. V lost 1 base to trimming and J lost 3 bases; unmatched junction nucleotides: 4. As DNA, the CDR3 is TGCGCCAGCAGCCAAGGGACTAGCGGGGCCAGCAAAAACATTCAGTACTTC. Protein product: CASSQGTSGASKNIQYF.

The chain links TRBV18 to TRBJ2-7, with a tentative D call TRBD1 (6 bases). Germline-derived CDR1 and CDR2 are KGHSH and LQKENI. The CDR3 totals 12 residues. V dropped 4 bases and J dropped 7 bases, with 11 bases sitting between them. The DNA of the CDR3 is TGTGCCAGCTCACAAGTACAGGGAGAGCAGTACTTC. It is translated as CASSQVQGEQYF.

In this sample, this clone turned up a few times. The rearrangement uses TRBV14 and TRBJ2-7, with D unresolved. Germline-derived CDR1 and CDR2 are SGHDN and FVKESK. The CDR3 has 15 amino acids. Between the trimmed V and J ends, which lost 3 bases and 6 bases, there was a span of 18 bases. Here the CDR3 reads CASSHSGYSVVEQYF. DNA of the CDR3: TGTGCCAGCAGCCATTCAGGATACTCCGTGGTCGAGCAGTACTTC.

This chain connects TRBV6-5 to TRBJ2-1, with 11 bases that match TRBD2. Unmatched junction bases numbered 8, after V lost 7 bases and J lost 6 bases. CDR1 MNHEY and CDR2 SVGAGI come from the germline V gene. The length of the CDR3 is 15 residues. The chain's CDR3 is CASTSPGTSGNEQFF. The CDR3 bases are TGTGCCAGCACCAGCCCCGGGACTAGCGGCAATGAGCAGTTCTTC.

V and J are TRBV20-1 and TRBJ1-5; 10 nucleotides line up with TRBD1. J gave up 3 bases and V 3 bases, and 8 bases lay outside the gene matches. CDR3 length: 16 amino acids. Germline V gene sequence: CDR1 DFQATT, CDR2 SNEGSKA (reference sequence). The CDR3 DNA reads as TGCAGTGCTAGTGCCGGGACAGGGGAGTTCAATCAGCCCCAGCATTTT. The encoded protein is CSASAGTGEFNQPQHF.

On this clone itself: A read error may produce the germline difference seen at one junction end. The J gene is TRBJ2-7, the V gene TRBV5-4, with D possibly TRBD1 on 5 matching bases. The CDR3 totals 12 residues. Per the germline V gene, CDR1 is SGHNT and CDR2 is YYREEE (reference sequence). The DNA of the CDR3 is TGTGCCAGCAGCTTGGGGGGCTACGGGCAGTACTTC. Translation gives CASSLGGYGQYF.

CDR3 loop: CASSQLFLNQPQHF. The CDR3 DNA reads as TGCGCCAGCAGCCAATTGTTTCTCAATCAGCCCCAGCATTTT. The chain employs TRBV4-1 and TRBJ1-5; no firm D call. The CDR3 is 14 residues long. The V gene lost 2 bases and the J gene lost 3 bases, with 8 bases spanning the gap. Germline CDR1 is MGHRA and CDR2 is YSYEKL.

The chain's CDR3 is CASSTGQTNTEAFF. The CDR3 nucleotides are TGTGCCAGTAGTACGGGACAGACGAACACTGAAGCTTTCTTT. The chain combines TRBV19 with TRBJ1-1; TRBD1 agrees at 7 bases. This CDR3 has 14 amino acids. Germline CDR1 reads LNHDA; CDR2 reads SQIVND (reference sequence). Trimming at V came to 4 bases and at J to 1 base, leaving 3 bases not matched to a gene.

The chain couples TRBV10-2 to TRBJ2-1; 8 bases match TRBD2. With V trimmed by 5 bases and J by 0 bases, 6 bases remained unmatched. Per the germline V gene, CDR1 is WSHSY and CDR2 is SAAADI. The CDR3 sequence is 16 residues long. The CDR3 is CASSLASGSSYNEQFF. The CDR3 nucleotides are TGCGCCAGCAGTTTGGCTAGCGGGTCCTCCTACAATGAGCAGTTCTTC.

The chain has TRBV18 and TRBJ2-1; the D gene is possibly TRBD1 (6 bases). The germline V and J ends were trimmed by 3 bases and 6 bases, with 6 bases remaining between them. CDR3 size: 12 residues. Germline values: CDR1 KGHSH, CDR2 LQKENI. As DNA, the CDR3 is TGTGCCAGCTCACCGACAGGCAATGAGCAGTTCTTC. The encoded protein is CASSPTGNEQFF.

V usage is TRBV9 and J usage is TRBJ1-3; D perhaps matches TRBD1 (5 bases). Trimming cost V 0 bases and J 3 bases, with 10 bases left between them. CDR3 length: 15 residues. The V gene's germline CDR1 is SGDLS and CDR2 YYNGEE. In nucleotides, the CDR3 is TGTGCCAGCAGCGTAGAGCAGGGAGGTGGAAACACCATATATTTT. Translated, it gives CASSVEQGGGNTIYF.

This sequence joins TRBV28 and TRBJ2-3; TRBD2 matches 11 bases. This CDR3 is built from 17 residues. V trimming: 3 bases; J trimming: 0 bases; junction bases outside the gene matches: 5. Germline CDR1 reads MDHEN; CDR2 reads SYDVKM. The CDR3 here is CASSLGGLAASTDTQYF. The CDR3 DNA sequence: TGTGCCAGCAGTTTGGGGGGACTAGCGGCTAGCACAGATACGCAGTATTTT. Variable domain in full (rest from reference TRBV28 and TRBJ2-3): DVKVTQSSRYLVKRTGEKVFLECVQDMDHENMFWYRQDPGLGLRLIYFSYDVKMKEKGDIPEGYSVSREKKERFSLILESASTNQTSMYLCASSLGGLAASTDTQYFGPGTRLTVL.

The chain combines TRBV11-2 with TRBJ2-2; 7 bases are shared with TRBD2. Germline V gives CDR1 SGHAT, CDR2 FQNNGV. The trim removed 1 base at V and 5 bases at J, leaving 7 bases unmatched. The CDR3 length is 16 residues. The CDR3 here is CASSLGAGTITGELFF. CDR3 nucleotide sequence: TGTGCCAGCAGCTTAGGTGCCGGGACTATAACCGGGGAGCTGTTTTTT.

This clone appeared a few times. The chain recombines TRBV6-5 with TRBJ2-1; a possible D gene is TRBD2 (6 bases). Trimming left V 4 bases short and J 12 bases short, with 13 bases between. Germline lookup yields CDR1 MNHEY and CDR2 SVGAGI. The CDR3 covers 12 residues. The CDR3 nucleotides read TGTGCCAGCAGTTCCCCCGGGGGTCTGCAGTTCTTC. It yields the protein CASSSPGGLQFF.

V gene TRBV4-2 combines with J gene TRBJ2-7; D gene uncertain. Trimming stripped 0 bases from V and 1 base from J, with 7 bases between. The CDR3 spans 14 residues. Per the germline V gene, CDR1 is LGHNA and CDR2 is YNFKEQ. The CDR3 region has the DNA TGTGCCAGCAGCCAAGAGCCTAGATCCTACGAGCAGTACTTC. Translating gives CASSQEPRSYEQYF.

J is TRBJ2-7 and V is TRBV28; 10 bases line up with TRBD1. The trim removed 3 bases at V and 1 base at J, leaving 3 bases unmatched. The germline V gene has CDR1 MDHEN and CDR2 SYDVKM. The CDR3 loop spans 15 amino acids. In nucleotides, the CDR3 is TGTGCCAGCAGTTTTCTGGACAGGGGGTCCTACGAGCAGTACTTC. Translating it yields CASSFLDRGSYEQYF.

This chain connects TRBV7-9 to TRBJ1-5; D gene unclear. Trimming removed 5 bases from V and 0 bases from J, with 14 bases in between. Germline V gene sequence: CDR1 SEHNR, CDR2 FQNEAQ (reference sequence). This CDR3 is built from 16 residues. The CDR3 bases are TGTGCCAGCAGCGCAGTGGAGGACTATAGCAATCAGCCCCAGCATTTT. Translation: CASSAVEDYSNQPQHF.

The chain employs TRBV7-3 and TRBJ2-2, with 10 bases lining up with TRBD2. CDR1 and CDR2 (germline): SGHTA, FQGTGA. CDR3 length: 15 residues. V shed 4 bases and J 3 bases; nucleotides not matched to a gene: 2. The CDR3 bases are TGTGCCAGCAGCTCCGGACTAGCGGACACCGGGGAGCTGTTTTTT. Translated, it gives CASSSGLADTGELFF.

The chain links TRBV28 to TRBJ2-3; TRBD2 agrees at 8 bases. CDR1 is MDHEN and CDR2 is SYDVKM in the germline V gene. J lost 1 base, V lost 8 bases, and 8 bases had no gene match. The CDR3 consists of 15 residues. Here the CDR3 reads CASGPGAGGTDTQYF. The CDR3, as DNA: TGTGCCAGCGGTCCGGGAGCGGGGGGCACAGATACGCAGTATTTT. The full variable domain, completed using reference TRBV28 and TRBJ2-3, is DVKVTQSSRYLVKRTGEKVFLECVQDMDHENMFWYRQDPGLGLRLIYFSYDVKMKEKGDIPEGYSVSREKKERFSLILESASTNQTSMYLCASGPGAGGTDTQYFGPGTRLTVL.

This sequence joins TRBV2 and TRBJ1-1, with D maybe TRBD1 (6 bases). CDR3 size: 17 residues. With 2 bases removed from V and 2 bases from J, the gap between germline ends came to 18 bases. From germline, CDR1 is SNHLY and CDR2 FYNNEI. The CDR3 sequence is CASSEYRVGGLNTEAFF. CDR3 nucleotide sequence: TGTGCCAGCAGTGAATACCGGGTGGGGGGGCTTAACACTGAAGCTTTCTTT.

There are many counts of this clone. The chain employs TRBV12-3 or TRBV12-4 and TRBJ1-1; possible D gene TRBD1, 5 bases. This CDR3 is 13 amino acids long. V gave up 5 bases and J gave up 0 bases, with 7 bases separating them. CDR3 sequence: CASSLQVNTEAFF. Written as DNA, the CDR3 is TGTGCCAGCAGTCTACAGGTGAACACTGAAGCTTTCTTT.

V and J are TRBV6-5 and TRBJ1-1, with D unclear. Germline CDR1 and CDR2: MNHEY and SVGAGI. This CDR3 region has 12 residues. V lost 8 bases and J lost 4, with 11 bases in between. Written as DNA, the CDR3 is TGTGCCAGCCGAGGAACCCTCACTGAAGCTTTCTTT. Translated, it gives CASRGTLTEAFF.

V is TRBV29-1 and J is TRBJ2-5; 8 bases fit TRBD2. Trimming cost V 3 bases and J 10 bases; bases outside gene matches: 10. From germline, CDR1 is SQVTM and CDR2 ANQGSEA. The CDR3 contains 13 residues. As DNA, the CDR3 is TGCAGCGTTGACAGCGGGGGCGTTGGGGGCCAGTACTTC. Encoded protein: CSVDSGGVGGQYF.

The genes are TRBV7-9 and TRBJ2-7, with a possible D match to TRBD2 (6 bases). Germline CDR1 and CDR2: SEHNR and FQNEAQ (reference sequence). The CDR3 loop spans 14 amino acids. The V end lost 1 base, the J end lost 1 base, and 8 bases lay between the germline ends. CDR3 protein: CASSLEEGSYEQYF. DNA for the CDR3: TGTGCCAGCAGCTTAGAGGAGGGATCCTACGAGCAGTACTTC.

The chain links TRBV19 to TRBJ1-5; D is unclear. The CDR3 runs to 15 residues. Looked up from germline, CDR1 is LNHDA and CDR2 is SQIVND (reference sequence). Trimming stripped 2 bases from V and 4 bases from J, with 12 bases between. In nucleotides, the CDR3 is TGTGCCAGTAGTATACCGCCCGCCGGGAATCAGCCCCAGCATTTT. This codes for CASSIPPAGNQPQHF.

This rearrangement joins TRBV5-8 to TRBJ2-1; 7 positions match TRBD2. With V trimmed by 0 bases and J by 4 bases, 7 bases remained unmatched. The CDR3 runs 16 residues. Germline CDR1 reads SGHTS; CDR2 reads YDEGEE. As DNA, the CDR3 is TGTGCCAGCAGCTTGGGGGACGGGGGGATATACAATGAGCAGTTCTTC. This translates into CASSLGDGGIYNEQFF.